The 21 T cell receptor beta chains below were found in one sample sequenced in a study of control samples from healthy donors and cancer patients. Data came from immunoSEQ multiplex PCR; TCRdb stores just in-frame clones and leaves some out. The top ten clones hold 8% of a sample with roughly 98,000 clones, 85% to 95% of them seen once. The sequenced sample consisted of blood. The receptor source for this set is a man aged 18 to 30 in good health.

This chain uses TRBV7-2 with TRBJ2-1; tentatively, D is TRBD2 (5 bases). Germline loops: CDR1 SGHTA, CDR2 FQGNSA. The CDR3 has 15 amino acids. V was trimmed by 4 bases and J by 3 bases, leaving 13 bases between them. The CDR3: CASSSGSVHYNEQFF. CDR3 DNA: TGTGCCAGCAGCTCGGGGAGCGTGCACTACAATGAGCAGTTCTTC.

This clone has a single count. The chain couples TRBV6-4 to TRBJ1-2; D perhaps matches TRBD1 (5 bases). CDR1 and CDR2 from the germline V gene are MRHNA and SNTAGT. The CDR3 is 15 amino acids. Trimming shortened V by 6 bases and J by 5 bases, and 19 bases separated the two germline ends. The DNA of the CDR3 is TGTGCCAGCAGCCTCAACCCCAGGGCCCAATATGGCTACACCTTC. This sequence encodes CASSLNPRAQYGYTF.

This chain joins TRBV4-3 and TRBJ1-5, with D uncertain. Germline V gene lookup returns CDR1 LGHNA and CDR2 YSLEER. The ends were cut back, 0 bases at V and 7 bases at J, with 7 bases in the middle. The CDR3 has 13 amino acids. CDR3 residues: CASSQESGQPQHF. CDR3 in DNA: TGCGCCAGCAGCCAAGAATCCGGGCAGCCCCAGCATTTT.

V is TRBV27 and J is TRBJ2-5; TRBD2 agrees at 7 bases. Germline loops: CDR1 MNHEY, CDR2 SMNVEV (reference sequence). The CDR3 length is 14 residues. Trimming cost V 2 bases and J 1 base; bases outside gene matches: 1. The CDR3 nucleotides are TGTGCCAGCAGTTTAGCGGGGGTCCAAGAGACCCAGTACTTC. It encodes CASSLAGVQETQYF.

The genes are TRBV9 and TRBJ1-2; TRBD1 might be the D (6 bases). CDR1 and CDR2 (germline): SGDLS, YYNGEE. The CDR3 loop spans 13 amino acids. Trimming stripped 3 bases from V and 5 bases from J, with 11 bases between. The CDR3 nucleotides are TGTGCCAGCAGCGAGGGGGAAATGTATGGCTACACCTTC. Translation: CASSEGEMYGYTF.

J is TRBJ1-6 and V is TRBV10-2, with D maybe TRBD1 (6 bases). CDR1 and CDR2 from the germline V gene are WSHSY and SAAADI. This CDR3 contains 14 residues. V lost 7 bases and J lost 10, with 17 bases in between. CDR3 in amino acids: CASTGAGGGSPLHF. Here the CDR3 DNA reads TGCGCCAGCACAGGAGCGGGCGGGGGCTCACCCCTCCACTTT.

The chain uses TRBV5-1 and TRBJ1-1; no definite D call. Germline V lookup: CDR1 SGHRS, CDR2 YFSETQ. The length of the CDR3 is 16 residues. V was clipped by 0 bases and J by 8 bases, with 20 bases between them. The CDR3 nucleotides read TGCGCCAGCAGCTTGGCTGCGACATTTCGGTATGAGGAAGCTTTCTTT. Translating it yields CASSLAATFRYEEAFF.

In nucleotides, the CDR3 is TGTGCCAGCAGTGACATCACAGGGAAATATAGTTTTAATGAGCAGTACTTC. It is translated as CASSDITGKYSFNEQYF. The rearrangement joins TRBV6-1 to TRBJ2-7; tentatively, D is TRBD1 (6 bases). The germline gives CDR1 MNHNS, CDR2 SASEGT. The ends were cut back, 3 bases at V and 7 bases at J, with 25 bases in the middle. The CDR3 is made up of 17 amino acids.

The gene calls are TRBV27 and TRBJ2-2; tentative D call: TRBD1 (5 bases). Germline lookup yields CDR1 MNHEY and CDR2 SMNVEV (reference sequence). This CDR3 is 16 amino acids long. Trimming took 2 bases from V and 1 from J, leaving 11 bases between them. The DNA for the CDR3 is TGTGCCAGCAGTTTAATAGGGGAACTGAACACCGGGGAGCTGTTTTTT. As protein: CASSLIGELNTGELFF.

This rearrangement joins TRBV5-5 to TRBJ1-2; D uncertain. This CDR3 comprises 15 residues. V lost 0 bases, J lost 4 bases, and 13 bases lay in between. Germline CDR1 reads SGHKS; CDR2 reads YYEKEE (reference sequence). CDR3 DNA sequence: TGTGCCAGCAGCTTGGTATCGACAACGTCCTATGGCTACACCTTC. It translates to CASSLVSTTSYGYTF.

The chain carries TRBV7-2 and TRBJ2-3, with 11 bases identical to TRBD1. In germline, CDR1 is SGHTA, CDR2 FQGNSA. The CDR3 runs 16 residues. V lost 3 bases, J lost 2 bases, and 4 bases stayed unmatched. Here the CDR3 reads CASSFRTGGLTDTQYF. Here the CDR3 DNA reads TGTGCCAGCAGCTTCCGGACAGGGGGCCTCACAGATACGCAGTATTTT.

The chain uses TRBV24-1 and TRBJ2-1, with unresolved D. V lost 0 bases to trimming and J lost 8 bases, with 7 bases between them. CDR3 size: 13 residues. Germline lookup yields CDR1 KGHDR and CDR2 SFDVKD. CDR3 residues: CATSDLRNDEQFF. DNA of the CDR3: TGTGCCACCAGTGATTTGCGAAATGATGAGCAGTTCTTC.

The V call is TRBV5-8, the J call TRBJ2-1, with TRBD1 as a possible D gene (6 bases). The CDR3 totals 14 residues. V shed 2 bases and J shed 4 bases, with 10 bases lying between them. Per the germline V gene, CDR1 is SGHTS and CDR2 is YDEGEE. In DNA, the CDR3 is TGTGCCAGCAGCTTTCGGACAGATTACAATGAGCAGTTCTTC. This codes for CASSFRTDYNEQFF.

The chain is built from TRBV19 and TRBJ1-1, with 9 nucleotides matching TRBD1. Germline CDR1 reads LNHDA; CDR2 reads SQIVND (reference sequence). The CDR3 extends over 15 amino acids. Germline trimming cut 3 bases from V and 7 bases from J; bases unmatched to any gene: 9. The CDR3 DNA follows: TGTGCCAGTAGTATGACCGGGACAGGGAAGGGTGAAGCTTTCTTT. This translates into CASSMTGTGKGEAFF.

The chain recombines TRBV2 with TRBJ2-2, with 7 positions matching TRBD2. Germline assignment: CDR1 SNHLY and CDR2 FYNNEI. V trimming: 5 bases; J trimming: 9 bases; junction bases outside the gene matches: 9. The CDR3 has 14 amino acids. The CDR3 spells CASSSSGESWELFF. In nucleotides, the CDR3 is TGTGCCAGCAGTTCGAGCGGGGAGTCCTGGGAGCTGTTTTTT.

The V gene is TRBV15, the J gene TRBJ2-7; tentatively, D is TRBD2 (5 bases). The CDR3 spans 14 residues. The V and J ends lost 5 bases and 5 bases respectively, with 16 bases between them. Germline values: CDR1 LNHNV, CDR2 YYDKDF (reference sequence). CDR3 sequence: CATSFGPTGNEQYF. The CDR3 DNA is TGTGCCACCAGCTTTGGACCGACGGGGAACGAGCAGTACTTC.

V gene TRBV5-4 combines with J gene TRBJ1-1; possible D gene TRBD1, 5 bases. V was clipped by 2 bases and J by 0 bases, with 17 bases between them. This CDR3 has 17 amino acids. Germline V gene sequence: CDR1 SGHNT, CDR2 YYREEE (reference sequence). CDR3 protein: CASSFKRLTDVNTEAFF. The CDR3 DNA sequence: TGTGCCAGCAGCTTTAAGCGGCTGACAGACGTGAACACTGAAGCTTTCTTT.

This chain joins TRBV30 and TRBJ1-2; D is uncertain. With 5 bases removed from V and 6 bases from J, the gap between germline ends came to 16 bases. The CDR3 contains 13 residues. Germline values: CDR1 GTSNPN, CDR2 SVGIG (reference sequence). The DNA of the CDR3 is TGTGCCTGGCTGATCAAGAGGGCGGATGGCTACACCTTC. This sequence encodes CAWLIKRADGYTF.

This clone appeared once. The CDR3 bases are TGTGCCAGCAGCCAAGTTCGGGCAGGGGCCGTCCCTGAAGCTTTCTTT. This sequence encodes CASSQVRAGAVPEAFF. The chain joins TRBV4-2 to TRBJ1-1; tentatively, D is TRBD1 (6 bases). CDR1 is LGHNA and CDR2 is YNFKEQ in the germline V gene. The CDR3 is made up of 16 amino acids. Trimming removed 1 base from V and 6 bases from J, with 18 bases in between.

The chain links TRBV19 to TRBJ1-5, with 7 bases fitting TRBD1. V lost 5 bases to trimming and J lost 0 bases; unmatched junction nucleotides: 7. The CDR3 sequence is 16 residues long. Germline CDR1 LNHDA, CDR2 SQIVND (reference sequence). This CDR3 is CASSGQTGLSNQPQHF. The CDR3, as DNA: TGTGCCAGTAGTGGACAGACAGGGCTTAGCAATCAGCCCCAGCATTTT.

The chain joins TRBV9 to TRBJ2-1; TRBD1 matches at 7 bases. The J segment lost 8 bases and the V segment lost 1 base, leaving 21 bases of the junction unmatched. The CDR3 contains 19 residues. Germline loops: CDR1 SGDLS, CDR2 YYNGEE. CDR3 residues: CASSVLGLIPTGEGDEQFF. The CDR3 DNA is TGTGCCAGCAGCGTACTAGGGTTGATTCCCACAGGGGAAGGGGATGAGCAGTTCTTC.